This TCR beta chain was obtained from a study of Ad26.COV2.S vaccination and SARS-CoV-2 variants. As for the study in general: Intramuscularly, Ad26.COV2.S was given either once or twice, 56 days apart.

Study-wide findings and caveats: Reports say spike-specific CD8+ and CD4+ T cell responses covered substantial breadth after vaccination. Possible underestimation of total T cell responses by the TCR breadth and depth analyses was noted.

Treatment here: some 20 received Ad26.COV2.S at low or high dose, single or two shots; about 5 received placebo; per-sample allocation not given. Vaccine and placebo recipients were sampled on day 63 after the first injection. The CDR3 loop spans 11 amino acids. Between the trimmed V and J ends, which lost 5 bases and 6 bases, there was a span of 8 bases. Germline lookup yields CDR1 SEHNR and CDR2 FQNEAQ (reference sequence). With regard to this clone: Its target is unknown.

Assay: immunoSEQ multiplex PCR; the TCRdb copy retains only in-frame clones and omits some. The repertoire includes around 300,000 clones, roughly 89% of them detected once, and 5% sits in the top ten. Sequencing was performed on peripheral blood, taken in a trial of Ad26.COV2.S vaccine versus placebo. This clonotype was sampled from a person between 18 and 60 years old who received the Ad26.COV2.S COVID-19 vaccine or a placebo. The chain carries TRBV7-9 and TRBJ2-7, with D unresolved. The CDR3 reads CASSAEAEQYF. The CDR3 region has the DNA TGTGCCAGCAGCGCAGAGGCCGAGCAGTACTTC.